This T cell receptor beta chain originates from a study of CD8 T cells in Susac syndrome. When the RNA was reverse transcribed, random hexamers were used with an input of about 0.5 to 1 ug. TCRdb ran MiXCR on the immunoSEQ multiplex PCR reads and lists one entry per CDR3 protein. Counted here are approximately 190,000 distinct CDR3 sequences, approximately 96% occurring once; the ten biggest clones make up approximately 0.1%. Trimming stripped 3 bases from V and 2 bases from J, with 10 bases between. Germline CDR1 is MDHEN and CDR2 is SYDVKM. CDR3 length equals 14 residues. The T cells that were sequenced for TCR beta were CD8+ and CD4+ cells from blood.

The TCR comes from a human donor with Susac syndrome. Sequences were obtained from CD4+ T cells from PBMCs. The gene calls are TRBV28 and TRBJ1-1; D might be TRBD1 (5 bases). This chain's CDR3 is CASSLGPVNTEAFF. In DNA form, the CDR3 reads TGTGCCAGCAGTTTGGGGCCGGTTAACACTGAAGCTTTCTTT.